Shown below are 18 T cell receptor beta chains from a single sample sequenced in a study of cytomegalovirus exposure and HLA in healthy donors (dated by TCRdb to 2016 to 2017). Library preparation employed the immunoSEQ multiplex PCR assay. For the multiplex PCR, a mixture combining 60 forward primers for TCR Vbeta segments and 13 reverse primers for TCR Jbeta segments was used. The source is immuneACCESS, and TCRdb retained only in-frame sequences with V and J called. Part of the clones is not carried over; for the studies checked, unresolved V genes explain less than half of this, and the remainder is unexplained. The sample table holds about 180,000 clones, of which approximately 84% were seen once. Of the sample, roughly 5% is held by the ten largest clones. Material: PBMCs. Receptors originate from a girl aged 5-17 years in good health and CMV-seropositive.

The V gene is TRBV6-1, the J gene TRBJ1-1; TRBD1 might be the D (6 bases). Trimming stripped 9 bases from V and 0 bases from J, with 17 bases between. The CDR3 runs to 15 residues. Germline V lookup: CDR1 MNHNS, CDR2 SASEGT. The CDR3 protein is CASSQGWMLNTEAFF. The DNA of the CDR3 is TGTGCCAGTTCACAGGGCTGGATGTTGAACACTGAAGCTTTCTTT.

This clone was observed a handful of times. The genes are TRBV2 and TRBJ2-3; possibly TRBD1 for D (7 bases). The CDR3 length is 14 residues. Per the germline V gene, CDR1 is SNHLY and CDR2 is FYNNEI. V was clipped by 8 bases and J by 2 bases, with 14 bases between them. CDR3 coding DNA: TGTGCCAGCGGCGGGACAGCTCCCACAGATACGCAGTATTTT. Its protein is CASGGTAPTDTQYF.

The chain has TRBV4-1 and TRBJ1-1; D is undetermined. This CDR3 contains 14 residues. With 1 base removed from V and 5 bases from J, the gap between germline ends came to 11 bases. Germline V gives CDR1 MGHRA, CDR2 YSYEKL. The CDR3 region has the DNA TGCGCCAGCAGCCAAGGCGGTCTGGAGACTGAAGCTTTCTTT. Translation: CASSQGGLETEAFF.

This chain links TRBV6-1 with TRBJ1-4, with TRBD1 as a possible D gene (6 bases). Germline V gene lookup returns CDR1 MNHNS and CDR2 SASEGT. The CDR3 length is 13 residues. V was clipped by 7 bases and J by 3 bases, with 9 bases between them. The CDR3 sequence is CASTYRANEKLFF. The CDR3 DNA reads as TGTGCCAGCACCTACAGGGCTAATGAAAAACTGTTTTTT.

The CDR3 loop is CASSLVGTSGMYEQYF. The CDR3 nucleotides read TGTGCCAGCAGCTTAGTAGGGACTAGCGGTATGTACGAGCAGTACTTC. The V and J genes are TRBV7-2 and TRBJ2-7, with 11 bases matching TRBD2. V shed 1 base, J shed 4 bases, and the junction held 6 bases outside the gene matches. The CDR3 runs 16 residues. The V gene's germline CDR1 is SGHTA and CDR2 FQGNSA.

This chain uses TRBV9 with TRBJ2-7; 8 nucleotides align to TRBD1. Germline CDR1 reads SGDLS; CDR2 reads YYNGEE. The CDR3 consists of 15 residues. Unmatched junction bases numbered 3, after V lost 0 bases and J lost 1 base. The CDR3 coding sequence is TGTGCCAGCAGCGTAGGGACAGGGCAATCCTACGAGCAGTACTTC. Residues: CASSVGTGQSYEQYF.

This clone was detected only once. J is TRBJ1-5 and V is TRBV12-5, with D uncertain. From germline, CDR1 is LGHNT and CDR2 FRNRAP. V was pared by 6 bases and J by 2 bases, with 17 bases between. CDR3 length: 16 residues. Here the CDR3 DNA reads TGTGCTAGTGGCCTTCGGGTTTCTGGAGGCAATCAGCCCCAGCATTTT. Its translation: CASGLRVSGGNQPQHF.

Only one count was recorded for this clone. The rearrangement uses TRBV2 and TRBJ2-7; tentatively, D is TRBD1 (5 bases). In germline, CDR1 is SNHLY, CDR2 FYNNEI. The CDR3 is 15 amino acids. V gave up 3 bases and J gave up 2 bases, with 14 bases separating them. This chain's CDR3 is CASSEDNQSPYEQYF. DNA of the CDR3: TGTGCCAGCAGTGAGGACAACCAGTCTCCCTACGAGCAGTACTTC.

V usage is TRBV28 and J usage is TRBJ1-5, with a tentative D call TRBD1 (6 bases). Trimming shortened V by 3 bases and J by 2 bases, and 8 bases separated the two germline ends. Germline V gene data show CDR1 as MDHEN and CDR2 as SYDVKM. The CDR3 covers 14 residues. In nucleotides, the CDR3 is TGTGCCAGCAGTTTGGACAGTGGCAATCAGCCCCAGCATTTT. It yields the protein CASSLDSGNQPQHF. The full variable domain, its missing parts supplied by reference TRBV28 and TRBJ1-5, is DVKVTQSSRYLVKRTGEKVFLECVQDMDHENMFWYRQDPGLGLRLIYFSYDVKMKEKGDIPEGYSVSREKKERFSLILESASTNQTSMYLCASSLDSGNQPQHFGDGTRLSIL.

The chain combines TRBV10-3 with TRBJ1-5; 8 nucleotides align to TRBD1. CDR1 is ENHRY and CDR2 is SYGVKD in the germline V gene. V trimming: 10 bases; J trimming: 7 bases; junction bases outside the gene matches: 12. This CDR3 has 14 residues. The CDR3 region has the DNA TGTGCCACCAGGAATGGCAGGGGGCAACAGCCCCAGCATTTT. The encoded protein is CATRNGRGQQPQHF.

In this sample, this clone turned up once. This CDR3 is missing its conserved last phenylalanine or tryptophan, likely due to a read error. DNA of the CDR3: TGTGCCAGCGCTACACAGGGTCTTGAAGCTTTCCTT. Translation gives CASATQGLEAFL. The chain combines TRBV7-9 with TRBJ1-1, with a possible D match to TRBD1 (6 bases). Between the trimmed V and J ends, which lost 8 bases and 7 bases, there was a span of 14 bases. The germline gives CDR1 SEHNR, CDR2 FQNEAQ (reference sequence). The CDR3 contains 12 residues.

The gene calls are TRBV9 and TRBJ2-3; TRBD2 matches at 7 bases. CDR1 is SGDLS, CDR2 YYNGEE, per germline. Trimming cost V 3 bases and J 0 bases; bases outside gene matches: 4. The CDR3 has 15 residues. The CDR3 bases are TGTGCCAGCAGCGCGGGAGGAACTAGCACAGATACGCAGTATTTT. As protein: CASSAGGTSTDTQYF.

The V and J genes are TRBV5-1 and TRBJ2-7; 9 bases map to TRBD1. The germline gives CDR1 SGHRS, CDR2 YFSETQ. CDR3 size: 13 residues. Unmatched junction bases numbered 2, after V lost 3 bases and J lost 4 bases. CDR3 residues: CASSWDRVYEQYF. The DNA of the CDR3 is TGCGCCAGCAGCTGGGACAGGGTATACGAGCAGTACTTC.

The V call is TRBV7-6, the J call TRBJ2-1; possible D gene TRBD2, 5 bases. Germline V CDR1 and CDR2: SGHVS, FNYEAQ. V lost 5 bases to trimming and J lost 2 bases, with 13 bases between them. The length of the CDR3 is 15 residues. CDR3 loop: CASSIGPSTYNEQFF. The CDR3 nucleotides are TGTGCCAGCAGCATCGGCCCTAGCACCTACAATGAGCAGTTCTTC.

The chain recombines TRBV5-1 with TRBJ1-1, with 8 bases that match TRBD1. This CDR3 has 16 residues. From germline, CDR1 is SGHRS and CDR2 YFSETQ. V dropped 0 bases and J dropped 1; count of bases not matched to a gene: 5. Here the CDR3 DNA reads TGCGCCAGCAGCTTGGCCAGGGGGCCCACGAACACTGAAGCTTTCTTT. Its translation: CASSLARGPTNTEAFF.

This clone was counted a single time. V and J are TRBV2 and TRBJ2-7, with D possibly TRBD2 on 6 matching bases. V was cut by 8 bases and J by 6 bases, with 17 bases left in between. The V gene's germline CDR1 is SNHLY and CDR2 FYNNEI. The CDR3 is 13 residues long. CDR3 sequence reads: CASGPGESREQYF. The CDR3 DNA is TGTGCCAGCGGTCCGGGGGAATCTCGCGAGCAGTACTTC.

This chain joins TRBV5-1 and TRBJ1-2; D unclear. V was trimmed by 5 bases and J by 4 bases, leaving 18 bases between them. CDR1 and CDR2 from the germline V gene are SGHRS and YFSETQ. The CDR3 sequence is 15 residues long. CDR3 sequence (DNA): TGCGCCAGCAGTGAAGCGGGCCAGAGTCCCTATGGCTACACCTTC. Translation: CASSEAGQSPYGYTF.

CDR3 sequence: CASGPGPPYRGPNYGYTF. As DNA, the CDR3 is TGTGCTAGTGGCCCAGGCCCCCCCTACAGGGGGCCTAACTATGGCTACACCTTC. V gene TRBV12-5 combines with J gene TRBJ1-2; 9 bases fit TRBD1. In germline, CDR1 is LGHNT, CDR2 FRNRAP. CDR3 length: 18 residues. The V gene end was trimmed by 6 bases and the J gene end by 0 bases; junction bases not matched to a gene: 14.